The next 15 T cell receptor beta chains were all read from a single sample in a study of shared clonotypes between healthy human individuals. TCRdb's copy holds only in-frame clones and misses some; the assay was immunoSEQ multiplex PCR. The sample holds some 2 million clones, about 95% seen once. The sample comprised naive CD4+ T cells sorted from blood. Subset: CD45RA+ positively selected. These receptors originate from a man aged 18-30 years in good health.

This chain links TRBV2 with TRBJ2-3, with TRBD2 identical over 9 bases. V lost 8 bases to trimming and J lost 0 bases; unmatched junction nucleotides: 6. CDR1 SNHLY and CDR2 FYNNEI come from the germline V gene. The length of the CDR3 is 15 residues. The CDR3 DNA sequence: TGTGCCAGCGAATCTAGCGGGGTTAGCACAGATACGCAGTATTTT. It encodes CASESSGVSTDTQYF.

The chain is built from TRBV30 and TRBJ1-3, with 8 positions matching TRBD1. CDR1 GTSNPN and CDR2 SVGIG come from the germline V gene (reference sequence). V lost 0 bases and J lost 2; bases outside the gene matches: 6. This CDR3 has 16 residues. The CDR3 spells CAWSVERTGPGNTIYF. For the CDR3, the DNA is TGTGCCTGGAGTGTGGAAAGGACAGGGCCTGGAAACACCATATATTTT.

The chain recombines TRBV2 with TRBJ2-3, with 10 bases lining up with TRBD1. This CDR3 comprises 14 residues. Germline V gives CDR1 SNHLY, CDR2 FYNNEI. The trim removed 7 bases at V and 5 bases at J, leaving 6 bases unmatched. CDR3 coding DNA: TGTGCCAGCATGAGACAGGGGGCCGGAGATACGCAGTATTTT. This translates into CASMRQGAGDTQYF.

The chain combines TRBV6-5 with TRBJ1-6; weak D call: TRBD1 (6 bases). CDR3 size: 16 residues. Germline lookup yields CDR1 MNHEY and CDR2 SVGAGI. V lost 2 bases, J lost 7 bases, and 15 bases lay in between. The DNA of the CDR3 is TGTGCCAGCAGTTACGACTTTGGGGGGCAAAATTCACCCCTCCACTTT. Protein sequence: CASSYDFGGQNSPLHF.

The chain carries TRBV6-6 and TRBJ1-1; 8 nucleotides match TRBD1. Germline V CDR1 and CDR2: MNHNY, SVGAGI (reference sequence). Trimming took 2 bases from V and 8 from J; bases not matched to a gene: 1. The CDR3 spans 12 residues. DNA for the CDR3: TGTGCCAGCAGTTACGGGGACAGGGAAGCTTTCTTT. This gives the protein CASSYGDREAFF.

The rearrangement joins TRBV30 to TRBJ2-5; D gene uncertain. The DNA end favors TRBJ2-7, so the J call may be wrong. The V gene's germline CDR1 is GTSNPN and CDR2 SVGIG (reference sequence). The CDR3 is 14 amino acids. The DNA of the CDR3 is TGTGCCTGGAGAAATCGGCAGAGCTCCTACGAGCAGTACTTC. Its translation: CAWRNRQSSYEQYF.

This chain joins TRBV6-5 and TRBJ2-3; D unclear. Germline-derived CDR1 and CDR2 are MNHEY and SVGAGI. The V end was cut by 8 bases, the J end by 1 base, with 7 bases between. The length of the CDR3 is 12 residues. The CDR3 reads CASSHRTDTQYF. The CDR3 coding sequence is TGTGCCAGCTCCCACCGCACAGATACGCAGTATTTT.

This clone has only one observation. The V call is TRBV7-9, the J call TRBJ2-1; TRBD2 aligns across 12 bases. V trimming: 4 bases; J trimming: 10 bases; junction bases outside the gene matches: 5. Germline V gives CDR1 SEHNR, CDR2 FQNEAQ (reference sequence). The CDR3 sequence is 14 residues long. The CDR3 bases are TGTGCCAGCAGCTCGACTAGCGGGAGCTACGAGCAGTTCTTC. Encoded protein: CASSSTSGSYEQFF.

The V call is TRBV5-4, the J call TRBJ2-5; weak D call: TRBD1 (6 bases). Trimming shortened V by 2 bases and J by 2 bases, and 16 bases separated the two germline ends. CDR1 is SGHNT and CDR2 is YYREEE in the germline V gene (reference sequence). This CDR3 region has 16 residues. Here the CDR3 reads CASSFRQAVIQETQYF. The CDR3 DNA is TGTGCCAGCAGCTTTCGACAGGCCGTGATTCAAGAGACCCAGTACTTC. The entire variable domain, with the rest obtained from reference TRBV5-4 and TRBJ2-5, is as follows: ETGVTQSPTHLIKTRGQQVTLRCSSQSGHNTVSWYQQALGQGPQFIFQYYREEENGRGNFPPRFSGLQFPNYSSELNVNALELDDSALYLCASSFRQAVIQETQYFGPGTRLLVL.

The CDR3: CASSQLGGARKTQYF. DNA of the CDR3: TGTGCCAGCAGCCAACTAGGGGGCGCACGAAAGACCCAGTACTTC. The chain is built from TRBV14 and TRBJ2-5, with 7 bases lining up with TRBD1. V lost 2 bases, J lost 6 bases, and 9 bases stayed unmatched. The germline V gene encodes CDR1 SGHDN and CDR2 FVKESK. The CDR3 runs to 15 residues.

The rearrangement links TRBV10-3 to TRBJ1-2; the D is unclear. The germline V gene encodes CDR1 ENHRY and CDR2 SYGVKD. The V gene lost 2 bases and the J gene lost 4 bases, with 5 bases spanning the gap. CDR3 length: 12 amino acids. The CDR3 DNA reads as TGTGCCATCAGTGAGGGTGCCTATGGCTACACCTTC. Translated, it gives CAISEGAYGYTF.

V is TRBV5-1 and J is TRBJ1-4; 7 positions match TRBD1. This CDR3 comprises 14 residues. Unmatched junction bases numbered 1, after V lost 5 bases and J lost 0 bases. Germline CDR1 is SGHRS and CDR2 is YFSETQ. The CDR3 sequence: CASRDRSTNEKLFF. For the CDR3, the DNA is TGCGCCAGCAGGGACAGGTCAACTAATGAAAAACTGTTTTTT.

This chain joins TRBV7-2 and TRBJ2-1; no definite D call. CDR1 SGHTA and CDR2 FQGNSA come from the germline V gene. The germline V and J ends were trimmed by 1 base and 9 bases, with 10 bases remaining between them. The CDR3 runs 13 residues. The CDR3 DNA reads TGTGCCAGCAGCTTAGAGGGCCGAGGTGAGCAGTTCTTC. It encodes CASSLEGRGEQFF.

This sequence joins TRBV10-1 and TRBJ1-2; 9 positions match TRBD1. From germline, CDR1 is WNHNN and CDR2 SYGVQD (reference sequence). This CDR3 spans 13 amino acids. With 4 bases clipped from V and 8 bases from J, the junction kept 5 bases outside the gene matches. The DNA for the CDR3 is TGCGCCAGCAGTGCACAGGGGGCGATCGGCTACACCTTC. It is translated as CASSAQGAIGYTF.

The chain carries TRBV6-5 and TRBJ2-2; possibly TRBD1 for D (5 bases). The V gene lost 10 bases and the J gene lost 6 bases, with 9 bases spanning the gap. Germline V lookup: CDR1 MNHEY, CDR2 SVGAGI. The CDR3 is made up of 11 amino acids. The CDR3 bases are TGTGCCACCAGGGTGTCCGGGGAGCTGTTTTTT. It codes for CATRVSGELFF.